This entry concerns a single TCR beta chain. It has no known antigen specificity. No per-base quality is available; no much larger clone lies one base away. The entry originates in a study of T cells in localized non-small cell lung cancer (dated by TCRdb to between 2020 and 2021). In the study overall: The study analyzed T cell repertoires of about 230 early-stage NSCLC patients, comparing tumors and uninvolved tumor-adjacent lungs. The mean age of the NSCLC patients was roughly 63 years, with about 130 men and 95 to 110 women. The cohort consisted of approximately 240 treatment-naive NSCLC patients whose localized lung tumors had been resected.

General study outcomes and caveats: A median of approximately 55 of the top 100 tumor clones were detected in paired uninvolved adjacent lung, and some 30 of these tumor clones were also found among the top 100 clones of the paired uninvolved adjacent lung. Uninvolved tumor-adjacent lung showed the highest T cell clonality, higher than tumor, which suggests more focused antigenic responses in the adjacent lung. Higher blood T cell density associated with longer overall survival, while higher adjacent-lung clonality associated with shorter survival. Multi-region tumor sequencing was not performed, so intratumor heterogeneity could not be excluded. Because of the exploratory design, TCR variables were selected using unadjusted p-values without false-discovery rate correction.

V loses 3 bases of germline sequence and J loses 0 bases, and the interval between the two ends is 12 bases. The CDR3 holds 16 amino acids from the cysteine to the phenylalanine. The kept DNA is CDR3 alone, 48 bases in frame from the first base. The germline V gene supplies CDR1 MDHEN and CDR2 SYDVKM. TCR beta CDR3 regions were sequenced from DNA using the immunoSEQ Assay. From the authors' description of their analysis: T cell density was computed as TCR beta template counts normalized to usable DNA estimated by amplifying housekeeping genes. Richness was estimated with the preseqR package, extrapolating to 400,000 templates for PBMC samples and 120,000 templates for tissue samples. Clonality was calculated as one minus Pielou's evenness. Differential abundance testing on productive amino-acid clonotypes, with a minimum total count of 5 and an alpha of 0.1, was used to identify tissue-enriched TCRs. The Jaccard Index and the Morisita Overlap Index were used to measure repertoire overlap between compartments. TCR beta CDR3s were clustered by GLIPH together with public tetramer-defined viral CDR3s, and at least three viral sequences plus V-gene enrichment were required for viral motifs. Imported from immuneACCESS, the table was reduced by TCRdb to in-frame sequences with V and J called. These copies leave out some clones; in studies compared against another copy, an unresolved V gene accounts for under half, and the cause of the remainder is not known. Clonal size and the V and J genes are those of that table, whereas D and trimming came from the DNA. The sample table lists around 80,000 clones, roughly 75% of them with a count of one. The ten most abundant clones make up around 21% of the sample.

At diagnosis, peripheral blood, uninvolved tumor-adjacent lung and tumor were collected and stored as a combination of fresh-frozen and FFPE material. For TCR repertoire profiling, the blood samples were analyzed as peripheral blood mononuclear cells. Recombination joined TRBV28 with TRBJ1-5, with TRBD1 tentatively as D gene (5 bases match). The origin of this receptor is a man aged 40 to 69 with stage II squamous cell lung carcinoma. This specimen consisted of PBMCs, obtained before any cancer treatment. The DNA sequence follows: TGTGCCAGCAGTTTCTGGATGGGGGATAGCAATCAGCCCCAGCATTTT. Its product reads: CASSFWMGDSNQPQHF.